A single T cell receptor beta chain is shown here with its context. Here immunoSEQ multiplex PCR was the method, and the copy in TCRdb shows in-frame clones only, minus some. This sample has a few hundred thousand clones, with 91% found just once. These data are taken from a study of blood T cell repertoires in COVID-19. The germline CDR1 and CDR2 sequences are LGHNA and YNFKEQ. The CDR3 is 17 residues long. Trimming shortened V by 4 bases and J by 2 bases, and 17 bases separated the two germline ends. The source material was PBMCs or T cells enriched from blood (not recorded which). The sequence came from a human donor in a cohort exposed to, infected with or recovered from COVID-19 (not recorded which). The donor label of this sample is uncertain. The chain employs TRBV4-2 and TRBJ1-4, with a weak D call TRBD1 (5 bases). The CDR3 DNA follows: TGTGCCAGCAGCCTAGCCTCCCCAAGGGGTACTAATGAAAAACTGTTTTTT. This codes for CASSLASPRGTNEKLFF.